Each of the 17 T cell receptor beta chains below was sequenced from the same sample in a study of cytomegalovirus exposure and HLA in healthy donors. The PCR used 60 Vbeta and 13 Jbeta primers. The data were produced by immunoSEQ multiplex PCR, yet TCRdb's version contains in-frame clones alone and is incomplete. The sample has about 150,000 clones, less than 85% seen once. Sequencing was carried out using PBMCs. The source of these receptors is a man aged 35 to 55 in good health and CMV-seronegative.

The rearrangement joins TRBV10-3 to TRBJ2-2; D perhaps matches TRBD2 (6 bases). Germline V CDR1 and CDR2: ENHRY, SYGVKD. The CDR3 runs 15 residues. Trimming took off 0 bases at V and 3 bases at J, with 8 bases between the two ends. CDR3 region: CAISESGLYTGELFF. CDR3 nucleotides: TGTGCCATCAGTGAGTCCGGACTATACACCGGGGAGCTGTTTTTT.

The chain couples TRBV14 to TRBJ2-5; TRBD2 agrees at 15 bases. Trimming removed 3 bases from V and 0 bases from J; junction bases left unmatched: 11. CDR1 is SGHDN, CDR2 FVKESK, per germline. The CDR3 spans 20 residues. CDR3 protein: CASSHPGLAGGPIYQETQYF. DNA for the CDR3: TGTGCCAGCAGCCACCCGGGACTAGCGGGAGGTCCCATATACCAAGAGACCCAGTACTTC.

For the CDR3, the DNA is TGTGCCAGTAGAACCAGCGATAATGAAAAACTGTTTTTT. This sequence encodes CASRTSDNEKLFF. V is TRBV28 and J is TRBJ1-4, with no clear D. From germline, CDR1 is MDHEN and CDR2 SYDVKM. V shed 9 bases and J shed 4 bases, with 12 bases lying between them. CDR3 length equals 13 residues.

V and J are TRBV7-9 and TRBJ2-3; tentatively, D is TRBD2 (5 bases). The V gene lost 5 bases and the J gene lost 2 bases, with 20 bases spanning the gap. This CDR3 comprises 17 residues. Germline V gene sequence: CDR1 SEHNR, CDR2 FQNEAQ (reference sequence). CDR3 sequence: CASSVLPGNSLTDTQYF. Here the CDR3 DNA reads TGTGCCAGCAGCGTCCTACCGGGAAATTCCCTCACAGATACGCAGTATTTT. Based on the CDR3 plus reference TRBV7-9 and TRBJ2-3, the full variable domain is DTGVSQNPRHKITKRGQNVTFRCDPISEHNRLYWYRQTLGQGPEFLTYFQNEAQLEKSRLLSDRFSAERPKGSFSTLEIQRTEQGDSAMYLCASSVLPGNSLTDTQYFGPGTRLTVL.

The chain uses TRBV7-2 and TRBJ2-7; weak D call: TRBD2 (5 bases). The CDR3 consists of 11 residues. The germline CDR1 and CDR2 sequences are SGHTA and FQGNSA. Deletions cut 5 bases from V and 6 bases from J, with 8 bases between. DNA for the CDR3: TGTGCCAGCAGCCCGGGGATCGAGCAGTACTTC. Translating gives CASSPGIEQYF.

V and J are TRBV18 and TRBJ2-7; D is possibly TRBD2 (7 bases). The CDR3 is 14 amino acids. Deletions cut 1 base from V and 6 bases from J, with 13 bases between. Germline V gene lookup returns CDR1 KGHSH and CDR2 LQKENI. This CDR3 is CASSPLAGEGEQYF. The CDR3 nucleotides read TGTGCCAGCTCACCACTGGCAGGGGAGGGCGAGCAGTACTTC.

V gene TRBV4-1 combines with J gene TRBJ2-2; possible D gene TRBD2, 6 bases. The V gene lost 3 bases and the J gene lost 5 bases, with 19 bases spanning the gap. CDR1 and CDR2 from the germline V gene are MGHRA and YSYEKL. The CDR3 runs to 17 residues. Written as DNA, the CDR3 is TGCGCCAGCAGCCAGACCCTCCTGGCGGCGGGGACCGGGGAGCTGTTTTTT. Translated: CASSQTLLAAGTGELFF.

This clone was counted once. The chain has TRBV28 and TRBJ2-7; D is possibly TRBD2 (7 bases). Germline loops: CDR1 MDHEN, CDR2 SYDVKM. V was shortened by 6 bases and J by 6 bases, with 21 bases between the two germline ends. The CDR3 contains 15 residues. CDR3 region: CASRGKRGGVSEQYF. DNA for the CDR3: TGTGCCAGCAGGGGAAAAAGGGGGGGGGTTAGCGAGCAGTACTTC.

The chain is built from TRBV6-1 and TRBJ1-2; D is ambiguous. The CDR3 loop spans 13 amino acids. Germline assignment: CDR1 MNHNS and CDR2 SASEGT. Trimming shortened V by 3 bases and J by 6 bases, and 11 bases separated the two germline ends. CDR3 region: CASSDQLQNGYTF. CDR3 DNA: TGTGCCAGCAGTGATCAGTTGCAGAATGGCTACACCTTC.

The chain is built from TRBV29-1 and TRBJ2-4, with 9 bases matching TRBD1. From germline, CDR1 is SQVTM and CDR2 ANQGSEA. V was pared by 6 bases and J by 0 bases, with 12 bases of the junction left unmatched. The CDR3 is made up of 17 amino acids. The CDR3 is CSVKDRGGSLAKNIQYF. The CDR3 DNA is TGCAGCGTGAAAGACAGGGGGGGAAGTCTAGCCAAAAACATTCAGTACTTC.

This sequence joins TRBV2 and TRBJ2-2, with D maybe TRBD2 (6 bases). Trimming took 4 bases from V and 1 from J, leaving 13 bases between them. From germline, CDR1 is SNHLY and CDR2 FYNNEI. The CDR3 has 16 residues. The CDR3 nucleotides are TGTGCCAGCAGTGTAACGGGGGATGGGAACACCGGGGAGCTGTTTTTT. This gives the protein CASSVTGDGNTGELFF.

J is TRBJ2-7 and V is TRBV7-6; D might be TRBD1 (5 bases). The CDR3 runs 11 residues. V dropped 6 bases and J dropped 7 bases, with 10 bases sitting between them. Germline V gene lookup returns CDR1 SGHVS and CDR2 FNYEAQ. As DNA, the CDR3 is TGTGCCAGCAGTACAGGAGAGGAGCAGTACTTC. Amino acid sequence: CASSTGEEQYF. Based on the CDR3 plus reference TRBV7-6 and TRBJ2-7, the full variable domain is GAGVSQSPRYKVTKRGQDVALRCDPISGHVSLYWYRQALGQGPEFLTYFNYEAQQDKSGLPNDRFSAERPEGSISTLTIQRTEQRDSAMYRCASSTGEEQYFGPGTRLTVT.

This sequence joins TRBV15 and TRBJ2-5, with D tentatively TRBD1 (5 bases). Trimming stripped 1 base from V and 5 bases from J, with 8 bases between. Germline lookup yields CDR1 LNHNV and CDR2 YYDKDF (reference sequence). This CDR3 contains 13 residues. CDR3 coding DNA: TGTGCCACCAGCAGAGGGCCAGGGGAGACCCAGTACTTC. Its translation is CATSRGPGETQYF.

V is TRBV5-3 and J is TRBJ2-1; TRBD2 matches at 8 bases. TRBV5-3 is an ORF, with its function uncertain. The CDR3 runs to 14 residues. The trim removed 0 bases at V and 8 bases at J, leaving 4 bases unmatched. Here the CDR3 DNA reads TGTGCCAGAAGCTTGGGACTAGCGATCGATGAGCAGTTCTTC. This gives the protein CARSLGLAIDEQFF.

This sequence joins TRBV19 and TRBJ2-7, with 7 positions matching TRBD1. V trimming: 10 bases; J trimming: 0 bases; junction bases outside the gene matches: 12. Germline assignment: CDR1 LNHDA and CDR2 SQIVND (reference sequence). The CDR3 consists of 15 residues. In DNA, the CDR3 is TGTGCCACAATAGGCGAACGGACAGGCTCCTACGAGCAGTACTTC. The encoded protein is CATIGERTGSYEQYF.

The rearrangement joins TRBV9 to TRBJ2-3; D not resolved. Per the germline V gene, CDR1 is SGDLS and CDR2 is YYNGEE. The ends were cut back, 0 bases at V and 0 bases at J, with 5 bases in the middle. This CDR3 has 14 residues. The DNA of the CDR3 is TGTGCCAGCAGCGTAGCTGAGAGCACAGATACGCAGTATTTT. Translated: CASSVAESTDTQYF.

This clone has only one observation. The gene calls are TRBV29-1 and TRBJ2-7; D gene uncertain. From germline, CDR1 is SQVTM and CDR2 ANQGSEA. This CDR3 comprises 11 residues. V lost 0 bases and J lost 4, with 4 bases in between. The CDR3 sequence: CSVEDRYEQYF. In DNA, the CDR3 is TGCAGCGTTGAAGATAGATACGAGCAGTACTTC.